The 13 T cell receptor beta chains below were found in one sample sequenced in a study of blood T cell repertoires in COVID-19. Here immunoSEQ multiplex PCR was the method, and the copy in TCRdb shows in-frame clones only, minus some. Of about 300,000 clones detected, under 90% appear once; the ten largest clones hold 2.5% to 3.5%. The sequenced material came from PBMCs or T cells enriched from blood (not recorded which). The receptor source for this set is a woman aged 45-59 years who had been exposed to COVID-19.

This clone showed up just a few times. The chain links TRBV4-1 to TRBJ1-5; the D gene is possibly TRBD1 (6 bases). Germline-derived CDR1 and CDR2 are MGHRA and YSYEKL. The CDR3 is 14 amino acids. Trimming removed 0 bases at V and 6 bases at J, with 9 bases between. CDR3: CASSQEGGFQPQHF. CDR3 coding DNA: TGCGCCAGCAGCCAAGAAGGGGGTTTTCAGCCCCAGCATTTT.

The chain uses TRBV7-2 and TRBJ2-5, with TRBD1 identical over 8 bases. Looked up from germline, CDR1 is SGHTA and CDR2 is FQGNSA. V was clipped by 4 bases and J by 5 bases; unmatched bases: 6. The CDR3 length is 14 residues. In DNA, the CDR3 is TGTGCCAGCAGCTACCAGGGGGCGGGGGAGACCCAGTACTTC. Translation gives CASSYQGAGETQYF.

The chain combines TRBV27 with TRBJ1-1; TRBD1 agrees at 8 bases. The CDR3 is 17 amino acids. Germline V gene lookup returns CDR1 MNHEY and CDR2 SMNVEV (reference sequence). The trim removed 5 bases at V and 2 bases at J, leaving 13 bases unmatched. CDR3 sequence: CASSIALPGQGNTEAFF. DNA for the CDR3: TGTGCCAGCAGTATAGCCCTACCAGGACAGGGCAACACTGAAGCTTTCTTT.

This clone has a handful of counts. The chain recombines TRBV4-2 with TRBJ2-7; D is ambiguous. Trimming shortened V by 0 bases and J by 6 bases, and 3 bases separated the two germline ends. This CDR3 spans 11 amino acids. Per the germline V gene, CDR1 is LGHNA and CDR2 is YNFKEQ. The CDR3 is CASSQDVEQYF. CDR3 sequence (DNA): TGTGCCAGCAGCCAAGACGTCGAGCAGTACTTC.

The rearrangement links TRBV28 to TRBJ2-7; tentative D call: TRBD1 (5 bases). Between the trimmed V and J ends, which lost 7 bases and 5 bases, there was a span of 9 bases. Germline values: CDR1 MDHEN, CDR2 SYDVKM. This CDR3 is built from 11 residues. The CDR3 region is CASKAGNEQYF. Written as DNA, the CDR3 is TGTGCCAGCAAGGCAGGGAACGAGCAGTACTTC.

V gene TRBV9 combines with J gene TRBJ2-7, with unresolved D. V lost 0 bases and J lost 2, with 9 bases in between. The germline V gene has CDR1 SGDLS and CDR2 YYNGEE. This CDR3 is built from 14 residues. The CDR3 sequence: CASSVERVPYEQYF. In DNA form, the CDR3 reads TGTGCCAGCAGCGTAGAACGAGTTCCCTACGAGCAGTACTTC.

The J gene is TRBJ2-7, the V gene TRBV3-1 (or the pseudogene TRBV3-2); possible D gene TRBD2, 5 bases. V was trimmed by 2 bases and J by 0 bases, leaving 11 bases between them. Germline V gives CDR1 LGHDT, CDR2 YNNKEL (reference sequence). This CDR3 contains 15 residues. Written as DNA, the CDR3 is TGTGCCAGCAGCCAACTCCAGCGGAACTCCTACGAGCAGTACTTC. This encodes CASSQLQRNSYEQYF.

The CDR3 nucleotides are TGTGCCAGCAGTCGGGTGGACAGCCTCTTCTCTGGAAACACCATATATTTT. The encoded protein is CASSRVDSLFSGNTIYF. The chain is built from TRBV6-6 and TRBJ1-3; tentatively, D is TRBD1 (6 bases). V lost 5 bases and J lost 0, with 17 bases in between. The CDR3 extends over 17 amino acids. Germline-derived CDR1 and CDR2 are MNHNY and SVGAGI (reference sequence).

In its sample, this clone was seen a few times. The chain has TRBV9 and TRBJ1-1; 9 bases match TRBD1. CDR1 is SGDLS, CDR2 YYNGEE, per germline. The V and J ends lost 3 bases and 7 bases, in that order; junction bases with no gene match: 7. The CDR3 consists of 14 residues. The DNA for the CDR3 is TGTGCCAGCAGCGCCGGGACAGGGAGATTTGAAGCTTTCTTT. Translation: CASSAGTGRFEAFF.

The rearrangement uses TRBV3-1 (or the pseudogene TRBV3-2) and TRBJ1-4; the match to TRBD1 covers 11 bases. From germline, CDR1 is LGHDT and CDR2 YNNKEL (reference sequence). The CDR3 runs to 16 residues. V was pared by 4 bases and J by 7 bases, with 8 bases of the junction left unmatched. In nucleotides, the CDR3 is TGTGCCAGCAGCCTCCCGAGGGGGACAGGGGGTGAAAAACTGTTTTTT. Protein sequence: CASSLPRGTGGEKLFF.

The rearrangement links TRBV11-2 to TRBJ2-5; 9 bases align to TRBD2. From germline, CDR1 is SGHAT and CDR2 FQNNGV. V lost 4 bases and J lost 3; bases outside the gene matches: 6. The CDR3 sequence is 15 residues long. This CDR3 is CASSSERLAEETQYF. The CDR3 bases are TGTGCCAGCAGCTCCGAGAGACTAGCGGAAGAGACCCAGTACTTC.

This rearrangement joins TRBV27 to TRBJ1-2; 7 bases align to TRBD1. This CDR3 spans 13 amino acids. The germline V gene has CDR1 MNHEY and CDR2 SMNVEV (reference sequence). With 4 bases clipped from V and 4 bases from J, the junction kept 3 bases outside the gene matches. The CDR3 reads CASSSSGGYGYTF. Written as DNA, the CDR3 is TGTGCCAGCAGTTCATCAGGGGGCTATGGCTACACCTTC.

The chain has TRBV5-1 and TRBJ1-1; 8 nucleotides agree with TRBD1. The V and J ends lost 4 bases and 5 bases, in that order; junction bases with no gene match: 16. The V gene's germline CDR1 is SGHRS and CDR2 YFSETQ. This CDR3 has 17 amino acids. The CDR3 protein is CASSPPGDRGLATEAFF. DNA for the CDR3: TGCGCCAGCAGCCCACCCGGTGACAGGGGTTTGGCAACTGAAGCTTTCTTT.